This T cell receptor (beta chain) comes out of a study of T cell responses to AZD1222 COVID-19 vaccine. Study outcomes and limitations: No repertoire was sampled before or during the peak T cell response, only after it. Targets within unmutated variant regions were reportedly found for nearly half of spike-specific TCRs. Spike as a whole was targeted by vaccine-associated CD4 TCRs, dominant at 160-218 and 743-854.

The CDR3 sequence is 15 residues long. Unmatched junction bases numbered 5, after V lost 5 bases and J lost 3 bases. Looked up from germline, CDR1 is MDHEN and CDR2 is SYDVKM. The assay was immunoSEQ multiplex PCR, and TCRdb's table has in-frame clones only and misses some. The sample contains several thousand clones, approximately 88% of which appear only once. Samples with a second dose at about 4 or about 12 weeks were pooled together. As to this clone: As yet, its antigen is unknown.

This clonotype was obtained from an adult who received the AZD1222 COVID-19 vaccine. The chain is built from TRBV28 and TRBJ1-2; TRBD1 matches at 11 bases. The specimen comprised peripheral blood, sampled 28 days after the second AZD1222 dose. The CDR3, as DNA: TGTGCCAGCAGTCTAGGGGGACAGGGGGACTATGGCTACACCTTC. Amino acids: CASSLGGQGDYGYTF.